This T cell receptor (beta chain) was captured by sequencing in a study of T-cell reconstitution after alpha-beta-depleted transplantation in children. Using unique molecular identifiers, the investigators prepared the TCRbeta library. Each CDR3 protein is one row after TCRdb ran MiXCR on the PCR reads. The sample yields about 580,000 distinct CDR3 sequences, roughly 23% seen once. Note on this clonotype: Its specificity is unknown.

V was trimmed by 3 bases and J by 6 bases, leaving 15 bases between them. This CDR3 spans 14 amino acids. CDR1 and CDR2 (germline): MDHEN, SYDVKM. Study results and limitations: Diversity and T-cell counts at one year after transplant derived mostly from new T cells. Some patients' high day-60 TCRbeta diversity was traced to surviving recipient T cells and thymic progenitors.

The TCR sequence derives from a boy under two years old who had a stem cell transplant for acute myeloid leukemia, so the T cells may come from the graft donor. The genes are TRBV28 and TRBJ2-7, with a possible D match to TRBD1 (6 bases). The source material was PBMCs, mostly from graft donor cells, sampled 360 days after TCRalphabeta/CD19-depleted stem cell transplant. The CDR3 sequence is CASSFHEQGSEQYV. The CDR3, as DNA: TGTGCCAGCAGTTTCCATGAACAGGGTAGCGAGCAGTACGTC.